This T cell receptor (beta chain) appears in the sequencing data of a study of OX40 agonist ivuxolimab in advanced cancers. General study points: CD8+ T cells (on average) carried more expanded clones than CD4+ T cells.

Germline assignment: CDR1 SGHTA and CDR2 FQGTGA. The CDR3 length is 12 residues. V gave up 7 bases and J gave up 8 bases, with 11 bases separating them. As regards this clone: The target antigen is unknown.

The table came from immunoSEQ multiplex PCR; TCRdb's copy has only in-frame clones and leaves some out. Of about 38,000 clones in the sample, about 72% were seen once. This chain joins TRBV7-3 and TRBJ2-2; no reliable D call. The TCR was taken from an adult with an advanced solid tumor such as melanoma, head and neck, liver or kidney cancer. This specimen consisted of CD4+ or CD8+ T cells sorted from blood, obtained in a trial of the OX40 agonist ivuxolimab. CDR3 amino acids: CASTSRLGELFF. CDR3 DNA: TGTGCCAGCACCTCGAGGCTGGGGGAGCTGTTTTTT.